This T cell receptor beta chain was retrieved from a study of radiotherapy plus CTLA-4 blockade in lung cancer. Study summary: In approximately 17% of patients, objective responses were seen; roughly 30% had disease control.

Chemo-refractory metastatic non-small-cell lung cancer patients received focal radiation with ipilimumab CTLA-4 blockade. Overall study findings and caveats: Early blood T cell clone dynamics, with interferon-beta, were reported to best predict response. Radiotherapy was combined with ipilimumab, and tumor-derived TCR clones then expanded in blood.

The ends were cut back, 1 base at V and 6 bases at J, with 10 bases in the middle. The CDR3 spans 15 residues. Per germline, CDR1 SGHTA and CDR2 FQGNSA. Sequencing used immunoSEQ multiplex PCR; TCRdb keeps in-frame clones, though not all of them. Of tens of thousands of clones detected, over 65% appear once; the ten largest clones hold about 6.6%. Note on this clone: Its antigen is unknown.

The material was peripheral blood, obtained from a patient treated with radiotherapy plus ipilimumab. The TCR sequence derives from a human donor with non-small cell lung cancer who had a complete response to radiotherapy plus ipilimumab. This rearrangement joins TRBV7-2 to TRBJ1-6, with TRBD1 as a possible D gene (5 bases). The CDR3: CASSLGGRTNSPLHF. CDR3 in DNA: TGTGCCAGCAGCTTAGGGGGCAGGACTAATTCACCCCTCCACTTT.